This entry features one T cell receptor beta chain sequence. The source of the sample is a study of T cell changes during pregnancy in multiple sclerosis. Between the trimmed V and J ends, which lost 2 bases and 2 bases, there was a span of 16 bases. CDR1 and CDR2 from the germline V gene are SGDLS and YYNGEE. The CDR3 contains 16 residues. Profiling relied on immunoSEQ multiplex PCR, and the TCRdb table lists in-frame clones only, not all of them. The table shows 58,000 or so clones, with approximately 90% occurring only once. The V gene is TRBV9, the J gene TRBJ2-5; D may be TRBD2 (6 bases). The sequences come from peripheral blood, collected in the first trimester of pregnancy. This TCR was recovered from a female donor in good health, enrolled as a control in a pregnancy study. CDR3: CASSVSGGIGQETQYF. In DNA, the CDR3 is TGTGCCAGCAGCGTGAGTGGCGGGATCGGGCAAGAGACCCAGTACTTC. Complete variable domain (other parts from reference TRBV9 and TRBJ2-5): DSGVTQTPKHLITATGQRVTLRCSPRSGDLSVYWYQQSLDQGLQFLIQYYNGEERAKGNILERFSAQQFPDLHSELNLSSLELGDSALYFCASSVSGGIGQETQYFGPGTRLLVL.